This T cell receptor beta chain came from a study of T cell responses to AZD1222 COVID-19 vaccine. General study results and limits: Repertoire sampling was restricted to post-peak T cell response timepoints. Clonal diversity may have been underestimated, and the donors were mostly white British, with more females than males.

The CDR3 runs to 15 residues. J gave up 6 bases and V 8 bases, and 11 bases lay outside the gene matches. Germline V gene data show CDR1 as SGHTA and CDR2 as FQGNSA. Profiled with immunoSEQ multiplex PCR; TCRdb holds only in-frame clones, not every one. The sample lists 130,000 or so clones, around 90% occurring once. In regard to this clone: The antigen is undetermined.

This clonotype originated in an adult in good health. V usage is TRBV7-2 and J usage is TRBJ2-3; 10 nucleotides align to TRBD1. Source: peripheral blood, taken on day 0 of AZD1222 vaccination. The CDR3 spells CASRPPTGGADTQYF. The CDR3 DNA follows: TGTGCCAGCCGACCCCCGACAGGGGGCGCCGATACGCAGTATTTT.